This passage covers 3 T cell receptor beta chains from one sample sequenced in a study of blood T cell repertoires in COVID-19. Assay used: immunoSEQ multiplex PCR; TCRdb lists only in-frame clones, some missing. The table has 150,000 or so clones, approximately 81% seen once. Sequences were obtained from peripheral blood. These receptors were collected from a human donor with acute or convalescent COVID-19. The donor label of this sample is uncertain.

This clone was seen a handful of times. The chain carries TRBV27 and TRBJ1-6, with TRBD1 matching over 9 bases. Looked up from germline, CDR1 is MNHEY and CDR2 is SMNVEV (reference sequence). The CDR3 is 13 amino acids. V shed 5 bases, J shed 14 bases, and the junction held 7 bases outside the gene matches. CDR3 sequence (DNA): TGTGCCAGCAGTCGACTGGACAGGGGCACCCTCCACTTT. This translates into CASSRLDRGTLHF.

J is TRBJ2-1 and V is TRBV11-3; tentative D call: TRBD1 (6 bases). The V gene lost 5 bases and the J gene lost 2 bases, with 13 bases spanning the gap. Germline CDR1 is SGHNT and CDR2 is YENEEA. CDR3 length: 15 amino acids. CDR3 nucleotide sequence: TGTGCCAGCAGCCTAATAAGGGGGACCTACAATGAGCAGTTCTTC. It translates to CASSLIRGTYNEQFF.

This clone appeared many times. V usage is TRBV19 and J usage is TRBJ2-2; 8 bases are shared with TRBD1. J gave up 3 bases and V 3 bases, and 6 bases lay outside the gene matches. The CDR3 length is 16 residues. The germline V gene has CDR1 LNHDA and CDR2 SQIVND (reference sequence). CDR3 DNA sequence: TGTGCCAGTAGTATGAACGACAGGGGCCACACCGGGGAGCTGTTTTTT. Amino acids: CASSMNDRGHTGELFF.